This paragraph covers one T cell receptor (beta chain) sequence. The sample comes from a study of cytotoxic CD8 clonotypes in ibrutinib-treated CLL. At the level of the study: Samples averaged 255,043 productive templates and more than 85,000 productive rearrangements.

Deletions cut 2 bases from V and 9 bases from J, with 7 bases between. The CDR3 consists of 11 residues. Germline CDR1 MDHEN, CDR2 SYDVKM. TCRdb keeps only in-frame clones here, not all; method: immunoSEQ multiplex PCR. This table holds tens of thousands of clones, around half found once. The receptor was derived from a human donor with chronic lymphocytic leukemia. The chain uses TRBV28 and TRBJ1-1; D not certain. Sample: PBMCs, taken after 12 months of ibrutinib treatment. In DNA form, the CDR3 reads TGTGCCAGCAGTTTACGGAGACAAGCTTTCTTT. Translating gives CASSLRRQAFF.